This T cell receptor (beta chain) was recorded in a study of CD8 T cells in ankylosing spondylitis. Points from the study as a whole: Within ankylosing spondylitis blood, a TCR beta motif made up of eight highly homologous variants appeared to be characteristic.

The TCR beta libraries were generated through quantitative 5'-RACE incorporating molecular barcodes. TCRdb analysed the 5' RACE reads with MiXCR anew, one entry per CDR3 protein. There are roughly 670,000 distinct CDR3 sequences in the sample; 19% occur only once, and under 20% lies in the top ten. Germline CDR1 MNHEY, CDR2 SVGAGI. Trimming pared 0 bases from V and 4 bases from J, leaving 15 bases between. The CDR3 has 16 residues. As regards this clonotype: Its target is unknown.

The chain links TRBV6-5 to TRBJ1-2; perhaps TRBD1 as D (6 bases). The receptor was derived from a male donor with ankylosing spondylitis. Sequencing was performed on blood, either unsorted or a sorted T cell fraction (not recorded which). CDR3 sequence: CASSYSKGGRGYGYTF. The CDR3 DNA is TGTGCCAGCAGTTACTCGAAAGGGGGGCGCGGCTATGGCTACACCTTC.